This TCR beta chain was identified in a study of blood T cell repertoires in COVID-19 (dated by TCRdb to 2018 to 2020). About the study as a whole: Samples covering the acute and convalescent phases of COVID-19 were provided by collaborators in the United States, Italy and Spain. Deeply sampled blood TCRbeta repertoires from subjects exposed to, actively infected with, or recovered from COVID-19 were included in the dataset. The repertoires were made available in a free public database intended to serve as a resource for research on the immune response to SARS-CoV-2. The sample metadata nearly always contained a de-identified subject ID, COVID-19 status, age in years and sex. The material from the prospective study consisted of cDNA or gDNA derived from T cells, B-cell-depleted T cells, or PBMCs. Where HLA class I and class II types were available, the types were taken from metadata supplied by the sample provider, not from assay-based typing. The samples were drawn from the first 160 participants of the ongoing ImmuneRACE study and from 950 to 1,500 subjects provided by 6 global collaborators. General findings and caveats noted by the study authors: Clinical and demographic metadata were provided uncurated, with the amount varying by source and participant.

The collaborating institutions used their own protocols to collect whole blood in K2EDTA tubes. For TCRbeta analysis, collaborators shipped samples in one of three forms: frozen whole blood, isolated PBMCs, or DNA extracted from either of those sample types. TCRbeta CDR3 regions were amplified from genomic DNA using the immunoSEQ Assay, a bias-controlled multiplex PCR. Regarding the original processing steps: The number of nucleated cells in each sample was estimated by amplification of reference gene primers within the assay. To quantify the absolute abundance of each unique TCRbeta CDR3 rearrangement, sequence reads were collapsed and filtered. Productive Simpson clonality was computed per sample as the square root of Simpson's diversity index over productive rearrangements. TCRdb took over this immuneACCESS table, retaining in-frame rearrangements with V and J assigned. Such tables are incomplete; in checked studies, under half of the missing clones stem from an unresolved V gene, and the remainder is unexplained. Clone size and V and J calls were adopted from that table, with D and trimming inferred from the DNA. The table for this sample lists 52,000 or so clones; 90% of them were counted only once. The top ten clonotypes cover 8.5% to 10% of the sample.

Trimming removed 5 bases from V and 1 base from J, leaving 12 bases between the germline ends. The CDR3 sequence holds 14 residues, the cysteine and phenylalanine included. This entry keeps only the CDR3 DNA: 42 bases, framed from base 1. The germline V gene (reference sequence) provides CDR1 SGHAT and CDR2 FQDESV. For this clone: The target of this receptor is not known. No qualities accompany the bases; no much larger clone lies one base away.

The chain links TRBV11-1 with TRBJ2-7, and perhaps TRBD1 as D gene, on 6 matching bases. Sequenced: peripheral blood. The origin of this receptor is a woman aged 80 or over with acute or convalescent COVID-19. The CDR3 has the sequence CASSPGVQSYEQYF. The sequenced DNA is TGTGCCAGCAGCCCAGGGGTTCAGTCCTACGAGCAGTACTTC. The CDR3, completed at both ends by the reference TRBV11-1 and TRBJ2-7 genes, gives the full variable domain EAEVAQSPRYKITEKSQAVAFWCDPISGHATLYWYRQILGQGPELLVQFQDESVVDDSQLPKDRFSAERLKGVDSTLKIQPAELGDSAMYLCASSPGVQSYEQYFGPGTRLTVT.